A selection of T cell receptor beta chains follows, all from one sample in a study of blood T cell repertoires in COVID-19. Using immunoSEQ multiplex PCR, the repertoire was profiled, and TCRdb retains in-frame clones only, with some absent. The sample lists about 15,000 clones, 55% to 85% occurring once. Sequencing was performed on peripheral blood. Receptor source: a man between 70 and 80 years old with acute or convalescent COVID-19. Each CDR3 is given with its conserved first and last residue. The order of the fields is V gene, J gene, D gene, clone size, CDR3 DNA, CDR3 protein. A D gene is named only where the DNA matches it firmly. Not every row has a clone size; where given, it reads once, few, many or a size class.

>TRBV5-1|TRBJ2-3|TRBD2|-
TGCGCCAGCAGCTTTAGCGGGAGCGATACGCAGTATTTT
CASSFSGSDTQYF
>TRBV18|TRBJ1-3|TRBD1|once
TGTGCCAGCTCTCCGGACAGGGAGGCTGGAAACACCATATATTTT
CASSPDREAGNTIYF
>TRBV4-2|TRBJ2-5|TRBD2|few
TGTGCCAGCAGCCTCGGACTAGCGGGAGATCAAGAGACCCAGTACTTC
CASSLGLAGDQETQYF
>TRBV5-1|TRBJ1-1|-|-
TGCGCCAGCAGCCCCCGACAGGTCGTAGCTTTCTTT
CASSPRQVVAFF
>TRBV4-1|TRBJ2-7|-|-
TGCGCCAGCAGCCCCCGGGACATTTCCTACGAGCAGTACTTC
CASSPRDISYEQYF
>TRBV27|TRBJ1-1|TRBD1|few
TGTGCCAGCCCTATCCTACCGGGACAGAGTATTATGAACACTGAAGCTTTCTTT
CASPILPGQSIMNTEAFF
>TRBV29-1|TRBJ2-1|TRBD1|-
TGCAGCGTTGGACAAAGACAGGGGGACAGGAATGAGCAGTTCTTC
CSVGQRQGDRNEQFF
>TRBV27|TRBJ2-1|-|-
TGTGCCAGCAGTTTTCGGGACAATGAGCAGTTCTTC
CASSFRDNEQFF
>TRBV7-2|TRBJ2-3|-|-
TGTGCCAGCAGCTTCGAGCGGGCCACAGATACGCAGTATTTT
CASSFERATDTQYF
>TRBV9|TRBJ2-7|-|-
TGTGCCAGCAGCGACATGGGACAACTTGGAGAGCAGTACTTC
CASSDMGQLGEQYF
>TRBV29-1|TRBJ2-7|-|-
TGCAGCGTTACTGACATCTACGAGCAGTACTTC
CSVTDIYEQYF
>TRBV18|TRBJ2-7|-|-
TGTGCCAGCTCAACGTTTGCGGGGACAGTCAACTACGAGCAGTACTTC
CASSTFAGTVNYEQYF
>TRBV19|TRBJ2-7|-|-
TGTGCCAGTAGTATAGGGAATCATAGGACACACAAATCTACCTACGAGCAGTACTTC
CASSIGNHRTHKSTYEQYF
>TRBV6-2/TRBV6-3|TRBJ1-5|-|-
TGTGCCAGCAGTTACCCAGGCCAGCCCCAGCATTTT
CASSYPGQPQHF
>TRBV14|TRBJ2-1|TRBD2|-
TGTGCCAGCAGACGTACTAGCGGCGACTGGTTCTTC
CASRRTSGDWFF
>TRBV5-4|TRBJ2-7|TRBD2|-
TGTGCCAGCAGCTGGGGACTAGCGGGGAGCTCCTACGAGCAGTACTTC
CASSWGLAGSSYEQYF
>TRBV3-1/TRBV3-2|TRBJ2-1|TRBD2|-
TGTGCCAGCAGCCGGACTAGCGGGAGATACAATGAGCAGTTCTTC
CASSRTSGRYNEQFF
>TRBV27|TRBJ1-1|-|-
TGTGCCAGCAGCCCAAATGGGGGGAGGGTCACTGAAGCTTTCTTT
CASSPNGGRVTEAFF
>TRBV28|TRBJ1-1|-|-
TGTGCCAGCAGCCCCTGGGTGGGGGGAGGCACTGAAGCTTTCTTT
CASSPWVGGGTEAFF
>TRBV7-8|TRBJ1-2|TRBD1|few
TGTGCCAGCAGAGGGACAGATATCTATGGCTACACCTTC
CASRGTDIYGYTF
>TRBV27|TRBJ2-7|-|-
TGTGCCAGCAGTATCGGACTAGGGGGAAACTACGAGCAGTACTTC
CASSIGLGGNYEQYF
>TRBV6-2/TRBV6-3|TRBJ2-2|-|-
TGTGCCAGCAGTACCCTGCCGGGGGCCGGGGAGCTGTTTTTT
CASSTLPGAGELFF
>TRBV4-3|TRBJ1-3|TRBD1|-
TGCGCCAGCAGCCAGGACCCGACAGGGGCTGGAAACACCATATATTTT
CASSQDPTGAGNTIYF
>TRBV6-6|TRBJ2-7|-|-
TGTGCCAGCAGTTATCTAGATCAGTACGAGCAGTACTTC
CASSYLDQYEQYF
>TRBV29-1|TRBJ2-7|TRBD1|-
TGCAGCGTTAATGGGGACAGGGGGCTCGGGCAGTACTTC
CSVNGDRGLGQYF
>TRBV27|TRBJ1-1|TRBD1|few
TGTGCCAGCAGTTCCTTCGACAGGGGATACACTGAAGCTTTCTTT
CASSSFDRGYTEAFF
>TRBV10-3|TRBJ1-2|-|-
TGTGCCATCAGCCCTGACCAGGGAGGCTACACCTTC
CAISPDQGGYTF